The 30 T cell receptor beta chains listed next were all sequenced from one sample in a study of somatic reversion in DOCK8 deficiency. From roughly 100 ng genomic DNA, TRB libraries were made by one-step EuroClonality-NGS amplicon PCR. MiXCR, run by TCRdb on the multiplex PCR reads, gives a single entry per CDR3 protein. The sample shows approximately 1,500 distinct CDR3 sequences, over 15% of them seen only once. The sample consisted of blood. Receptors were obtained from a human donor with DOCK8 deficiency.

CDR3 in amino acids: CASSYSWGLGGYEQYF. The CDR3 DNA reads as TGTGCCAGCAGTTACTCATGGGGGTTGGGGGGCTACGAGCAGTACTTC. The J gene is TRBJ2-7, the V gene TRBV6-2 or TRBV6-3; D is possibly TRBD2 (6 bases). The germline V gene has CDR1 MNHEY and CDR2 SVGEGT. V lost 0 bases, J lost 3 bases, and 15 bases lay in between. The CDR3 loop spans 16 amino acids.

As for this clonotype: A much bigger clone sits one base away, suggesting this may be a read error. The gene calls are TRBV28 and TRBJ1-1, with 7 nucleotides matching TRBD1. The CDR3 has 13 amino acids. Per germline, CDR1 MDHEN and CDR2 SYDVKM. CDR3: CASIQGTPTEASF. The CDR3 region has the DNA TGTGCCAGTATACAGGGGACGCCCACTGAAGCTTCCTTT.

This clonotype is medium-sized. The chain employs TRBV19 and TRBJ1-1; D not resolved. Trimming removed 6 bases at V and 4 bases at J, with 12 bases between. The germline gives CDR1 LNHDA, CDR2 SQIVND (reference sequence). The length of the CDR3 is 13 residues. This CDR3 reads CASSTQSGTEAFF. For the CDR3, the DNA is TGTGCCAGTAGCACCCAGTCAGGCACTGAAGCTTTCTTT.

This clonotype was seen repeatedly, ten times or more. The chain couples TRBV4-3 to TRBJ1-1, with D hard to call. Germline V gene sequence: CDR1 LGHNA, CDR2 YSLEER. CDR3 size: 16 residues. The ends were cut back, 0 bases at V and 4 bases at J, with 15 bases in the middle. Written as DNA, the CDR3 is TGCGCCAGCAGCCAAGATCATGAACGGGAGACCACTGAAGCTTTCTTT. It yields the protein CASSQDHERETTEAFF.

By frequency in the sample, this clonotype is medium-sized (0.01 to 0.1%). The V call is TRBV12-3 or TRBV12-4, the J call TRBJ1-1; D is possibly TRBD1 (6 bases). V lost 5 bases and J 3 bases, leaving 10 bases between the germline ends. The CDR3 totals 13 residues. The CDR3 region is CASSPTGYTEAFF. The CDR3 DNA follows: TGTGCCAGCAGTCCCACAGGGTACACTGAAGCTTTCTTT.

By frequency in the sample, this clonotype is medium-sized (0.01 to 0.1%). The chain combines TRBV20-1 with TRBJ1-2; D may be TRBD1 (6 bases). Germline-derived CDR1 and CDR2 are DFQATT and SNEGSKA (reference sequence). V was trimmed by 1 base and J by 1 base, leaving 7 bases between them. This CDR3 comprises 13 residues. The CDR3 sequence: CSARGQVNYGYTF. CDR3 DNA sequence: TGCAGTGCTAGAGGACAGGTTAACTATGGCTACACCTTC.

The count of this clonotype is one. Lacking the conserved final phenylalanine or tryptophan, this CDR3 likely reflects a read error. V is TRBV20-1 and J is TRBJ1-1; a weak D match, TRBD1 (5 bases). The CDR3 consists of 12 residues. Germline CDR1 reads DFQATT; CDR2 reads SNEGSKA (reference sequence). V lost 1 base, J lost 11 bases, and 14 bases lay in between. This CDR3 is CSARGGTDPAFL. The DNA for the CDR3 is TGCAGTGCTAGAGGCGGGACGGACCCGGCTTTCCTT.

Many counts were recorded for this clonotype. This chain joins TRBV30 and TRBJ1-3; 8 bases align to TRBD1. Germline V lookup: CDR1 GTSNPN, CDR2 SVGIG (reference sequence). The CDR3 is 13 residues long. V gave up 5 bases and J gave up 4 bases; unmatched junction bases: 4. The CDR3: CAWDRGMGNTIYF. The CDR3 DNA reads as TGTGCCTGGGACAGGGGAATGGGAAACACCATATATTTT.

The V gene is TRBV4-3, the J gene TRBJ2-7, with D maybe TRBD1 (6 bases). Germline loops: CDR1 LGHNA, CDR2 YSLEER. The CDR3 has 15 amino acids. V was shortened by 3 bases and J by 6 bases, with 18 bases between the two germline ends. CDR3 DNA sequence: TGCGCCAGCAGCCAGGGTGGGGCAGGGGTCTCCGAGCAGTACTTC. Protein sequence: CASSQGGAGVSEQYF.

As regards this clonotype: This clone may be a read error of a much larger clone one base away. The V call is TRBV4-3, the J call TRBJ2-7, with 7 bases fitting TRBD2. The CDR3 has 15 residues. CDR1 and CDR2 (germline): LGHNA, YSLEER. With V trimmed by 4 bases and J by 3 bases, 9 bases remained unmatched. The CDR3 is CASSPGGVAIYEQYF. In nucleotides, the CDR3 is TGCGCCAGCAGCCCTGGGGGGGTAGCGATCTACGAGCAGTACTTC.

The chain is built from TRBV7-9 and TRBJ2-7; 8 nucleotides line up with TRBD2. Germline V CDR1 and CDR2: SEHNR, FQNEAQ (reference sequence). The CDR3 is made up of 16 amino acids. Trimming removed 5 bases from V and 6 bases from J; junction bases left unmatched: 15. Here the CDR3 reads CASSPGPREGSFEQYF. The CDR3 DNA follows: TGTGCCAGCAGCCCCGGCCCACGGGAGGGTAGTTTCGAGCAGTACTTC. Full variable domain (remainder filled in from reference TRBV7-9 and TRBJ2-7): DTGVSQNPRHKITKRGQNVTFRCDPISEHNRLYWYRQTLGQGPEFLTYFQNEAQLEKSRLLSDRFSAERPKGSFSTLEIQRTEQGDSAMYLCASSPGPREGSFEQYFGPGTRLTVT.

This clonotype is medium-sized (0.01 to 0.1%) in the sample. Written as DNA, the CDR3 is TGCAGTGCTAGATCCCCAGGACACCGGGAGGGGCCCCAGCATTTT. Its translation is CSARSPGHREGPQHF. The chain is built from TRBV20-1 and TRBJ1-5; D perhaps matches TRBD1 (5 bases). The CDR3 consists of 15 residues. V shed 2 bases and J shed 9 bases, with 20 bases lying between them. Germline CDR1 reads DFQATT; CDR2 reads SNEGSKA (reference sequence).

To note about this clonotype: Given a much more abundant clone one base away, this may be a read error. V usage is TRBV12-3 or TRBV12-4 and J usage is TRBJ2-7; the match to TRBD1 covers 8 bases. The CDR3 runs 14 residues. Written as DNA, the CDR3 is TGTGCCTGCAGTTTCGGCAGGGGGCCGTACGAGCAGTACTTC. It specifies CACSFGRGPYEQYF.

A word on this clonotype: This may be a read error, as it is one base from a much larger clone. The CDR3 region is CASSLETDCGYTF. In DNA form, the CDR3 reads TGTGCCAGCAGCTTGGAGACAGACTGTGGCTACACCTTC. This rearrangement joins TRBV5-4 to TRBJ1-2; weak D call: TRBD1 (5 bases). Germline loops: CDR1 SGHNT, CDR2 YYREEE (reference sequence). V was trimmed by 0 bases and J by 7 bases, leaving 10 bases between them. CDR3 length: 13 residues.

The rearrangement joins TRBV20-1 to TRBJ1-1; TRBD1 matches 9 bases. CDR3 length equals 14 residues. Germline values: CDR1 DFQATT, CDR2 SNEGSKA (reference sequence). V was pared by 5 bases and J by 0 bases, with 4 bases of the junction left unmatched. DNA of the CDR3: TGCAGTGCTTCCGGGACAGGGATGAACACTGAAGCTTTCTTT. Encoded protein: CSASGTGMNTEAFF.

Relative to its sample, this clonotype is large. The gene calls are TRBV11-2 and TRBJ1-1; no reliable D call. This CDR3 has 17 residues. V lost 2 bases, J lost 3 bases, and 19 bases lay in between. The V gene's germline CDR1 is SGHAT and CDR2 FQNNGV. The CDR3 coding sequence is TGTGCCAGCAGCTTACTGGCAGCCAGCGTTGGGGACACTGAAGCTTTCTTT. Translating gives CASSLLAASVGDTEAFF.

This clonotype turned up a few times. The chain recombines TRBV6-1 with TRBJ2-7; the D is unclear. The CDR3 totals 15 residues. Germline values: CDR1 MNHNS, CDR2 SASEGT. V was pared by 3 bases and J by 0 bases, with 12 bases between. CDR3 DNA sequence: TGTGCCAGCAGTGAGGGAAGGGTCAGCTCCTACGAGCAGTACTTC. This translates into CASSEGRVSSYEQYF.

The chain recombines TRBV9 with TRBJ1-1; a weak D match, TRBD1 (5 bases). V lost 3 bases to trimming and J lost 4 bases, with 16 bases between them. This CDR3 comprises 15 residues. In germline, CDR1 is SGDLS, CDR2 YYNGEE. The CDR3 DNA sequence: TGTGCCAGCAGCGCTGAAGGGGCGCGCGGCACTGAAGCTTTCTTT. Translated: CASSAEGARGTEAFF.

This rearrangement joins TRBV20-1 to TRBJ2-5; 11 bases align to TRBD2. CDR1 is DFQATT and CDR2 is SNEGSKA in the germline V gene (reference sequence). V trimming: 2 bases; J trimming: 1 base; junction bases outside the gene matches: 6. The CDR3 totals 16 residues. As DNA, the CDR3 is TGCAGTGCTAGAAAGACTAGCGGGGCCCGCCAAGAGACCCAGTACTTC. It encodes CSARKTSGARQETQYF.

This clonotype was counted ten times or more. The V gene is TRBV20-1, the J gene TRBJ2-5; possible D gene TRBD2, 6 bases. CDR1 is DFQATT and CDR2 is SNEGSKA in the germline V gene (reference sequence). This CDR3 is 13 amino acids long. Trimming stripped 6 bases from V and 2 bases from J, with 13 bases between. CDR3 DNA sequence: TGCAGTGCCAATAGCGGAAAACAAGAGACCCAGTACTTC. It specifies CSANSGKQETQYF.

This clonotype has just a few counts. This chain links TRBV27 with TRBJ1-2, with TRBD1 identical over 10 bases. CDR1 is MNHEY and CDR2 is SMNVEV in the germline V gene (reference sequence). The CDR3 runs 13 residues. Germline trimming cut 6 bases from V and 5 bases from J; bases unmatched to any gene: 3. This chain's CDR3 is CASRPDRGYGYTF. The CDR3 DNA sequence: TGTGCCAGCAGACCGGACAGGGGGTATGGCTACACCTTC.

Judged by abundance, this clonotype is medium-sized. The genes are TRBV12-3 or TRBV12-4 and TRBJ2-1; no clear D. The CDR3 consists of 11 residues. V was cut by 6 bases and J by 8 bases, with 8 bases left in between. The CDR3 here is CASSLFDEQFF. The CDR3 region has the DNA TGTGCCAGCAGCCTCTTTGATGAGCAGTTCTTC.

This clonotype occurred many times. This chain uses TRBV7-9 with TRBJ1-1; D remains ambiguous. Deletions cut 5 bases from V and 2 bases from J, with 9 bases between. Germline V gene sequence: CDR1 SEHNR, CDR2 FQNEAQ (reference sequence). The CDR3 is 13 amino acids. CDR3 residues: CASSQDTNTEAFF. The DNA for the CDR3 is TGTGCCAGCAGCCAAGACACTAACACTGAAGCTTTCTTT.

This clonotype is classed as medium-sized. The chain carries TRBV6-2 or TRBV6-3 and TRBJ1-1; D remains ambiguous. Germline CDR1 MNHEY, CDR2 SVGEGT. V lost 0 bases, J lost 1 base, and 9 bases lay in between. This CDR3 region has 15 residues. CDR3 in amino acids: CASSYSSAWNTEAFF. CDR3 coding DNA: TGTGCCAGCAGTTACTCGAGTGCGTGGAACACTGAAGCTTTCTTT.

The gene calls are TRBV27 and TRBJ1-6, with 8 bases identical to TRBD1. The junction had 13 bases not matched to a gene; V was cut back by 5 bases and J by 4 bases. Looked up from germline, CDR1 is MNHEY and CDR2 is SMNVEV (reference sequence). The CDR3 runs 18 residues. As DNA, the CDR3 is TGTGCCAGCAGTCCCCCGTTGGGCAGGGGGCCGTATAATTCACCCCTCCACTTT. Encoded protein: CASSPPLGRGPYNSPLHF.

The table lists this clonotype with many counts. V gene TRBV7-9 combines with J gene TRBJ1-4, with unresolved D. This CDR3 has 14 amino acids. CDR1 and CDR2 (germline): SEHNR, FQNEAQ (reference sequence). The ends were cut back, 5 bases at V and 7 bases at J, with 14 bases in the middle. In DNA, the CDR3 is TGTGCCAGCAGCCTAACTCTCCTGGGTGAAAAACTGTTTTTT. Its translation: CASSLTLLGEKLFF.

This clonotype was counted between two and nine times. V gene TRBV6-1 combines with J gene TRBJ2-7; TRBD1 matches 7 bases. Trimming removed 3 bases from V and 4 bases from J; junction bases left unmatched: 9. This CDR3 spans 15 amino acids. The germline V gene has CDR1 MNHNS and CDR2 SASEGT. The CDR3 sequence is CASSEIRGWGYEQYF. CDR3 nucleotides: TGTGCCAGCAGTGAGATCAGGGGGTGGGGATACGAGCAGTACTTC.

This clonotype is labeled medium-sized. The V gene is TRBV20-1, the J gene TRBJ2-7; 7 bases line up with TRBD1. Germline V lookup: CDR1 DFQATT, CDR2 SNEGSKA (reference sequence). Trimming cost V 6 bases and J 1 base; bases outside gene matches: 12. This CDR3 has 15 amino acids. The CDR3 loop reads CSAPDPGGGSYEQYF. CDR3 sequence (DNA): TGCAGTGCACCTGATCCAGGGGGTGGGTCCTACGAGCAGTACTTC.

This clonotype was counted at least ten times. This sequence joins TRBV7-9 and TRBJ1-2; 8 nucleotides align to TRBD1. Germline V lookup: CDR1 SEHNR, CDR2 FQNEAQ (reference sequence). The trim removed 1 base at V and 8 bases at J, leaving 0 bases unmatched. The CDR3 contains 12 residues. CDR3 amino acids: CASSLGTGGYTF. CDR3 nucleotides: TGTGCCAGCAGCTTAGGGACAGGGGGCTACACCTTC. The variable domain in full, with the rest retrieved from reference TRBV7-9 and TRBJ1-2, is DTGVSQNPRHKITKRGQNVTFRCDPISEHNRLYWYRQTLGQGPEFLTYFQNEAQLEKSRLLSDRFSAERPKGSFSTLEIQRTEQGDSAMYLCASSLGTGGYTFGSGTRLTVV.

By share, this clonotype counts as medium-sized. V and J are TRBV20-1 and TRBJ1-1, with D hard to call. V was trimmed by 0 bases and J by 5 bases, leaving 7 bases between them. Per the germline V gene, CDR1 is DFQATT and CDR2 is SNEGSKA (reference sequence). The CDR3 consists of 12 residues. The DNA of the CDR3 is TGCAGTGCTAGAGATTTCAAGACTGAAGCTTTCTTT. Translation: CSARDFKTEAFF.